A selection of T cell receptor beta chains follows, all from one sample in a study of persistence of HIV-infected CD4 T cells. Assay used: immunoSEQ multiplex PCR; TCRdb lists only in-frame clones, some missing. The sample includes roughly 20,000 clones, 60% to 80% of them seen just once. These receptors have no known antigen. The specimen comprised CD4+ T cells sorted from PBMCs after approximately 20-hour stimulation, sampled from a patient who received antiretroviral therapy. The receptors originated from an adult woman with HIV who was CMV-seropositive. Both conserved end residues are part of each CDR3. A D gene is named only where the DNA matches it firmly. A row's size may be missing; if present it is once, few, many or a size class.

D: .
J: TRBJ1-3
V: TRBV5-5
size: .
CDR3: CASTGVLSGNTIYF
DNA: TGTGCCAGCACAGGGGTCCTTTCTGGAAACACCATATATTTT

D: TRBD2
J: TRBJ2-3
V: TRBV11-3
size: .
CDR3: CASSARAGGPPHTDTQYF
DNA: TGTGCCAGCAGTGCCAGAGCGGGGGGGCCTCCCCACACAGATACGCAGTATTTT

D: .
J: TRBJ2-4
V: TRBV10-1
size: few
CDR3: CATPRYDDIQYF
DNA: TGCGCCACCCCCAGGTATGATGACATTCAGTACTTC

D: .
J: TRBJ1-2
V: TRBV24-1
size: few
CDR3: CATSDSGRNYGYTF
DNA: TGTGCCACCAGTGATTCGGGCCGAAACTATGGCTACACCTTC

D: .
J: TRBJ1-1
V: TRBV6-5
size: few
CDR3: CASSNAPKATEAFF
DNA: TGTGCCAGCAGTAACGCCCCCAAAGCCACTGAAGCTTTCTTT

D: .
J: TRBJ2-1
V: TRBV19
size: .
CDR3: CASSPQRVSFGGQFF
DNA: TGTGCCAGTAGTCCCCAGCGGGTCTCCTTTGGGGGGCAGTTCTTC

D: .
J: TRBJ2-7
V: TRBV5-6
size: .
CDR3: CASRQDGSYEQYF
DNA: TGTGCCAGCAGACAGGACGGGTCCTACGAGCAGTACTTC

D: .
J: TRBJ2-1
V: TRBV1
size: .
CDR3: CTSSGGLYNEQFF
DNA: TGCACCAGCTCCGGGGGATTGTACAATGAGCAGTTCTTC

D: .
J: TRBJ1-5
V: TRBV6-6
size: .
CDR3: CASSKTVSGNQPQHF
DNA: TGTGCCAGCAGCAAGACAGTGAGTGGCAATCAGCCCCAGCATTTT

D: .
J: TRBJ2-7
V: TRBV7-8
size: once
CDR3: CASSSTGVSEQYF
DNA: TGTGCCAGCAGCTCCACGGGCGTTTCCGAGCAGTACTTC

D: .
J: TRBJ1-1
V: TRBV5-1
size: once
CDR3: CASSRQGNTEAFF
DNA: TGCGCCAGCAGCCGTCAGGGGAACACTGAAGCTTTCTTT

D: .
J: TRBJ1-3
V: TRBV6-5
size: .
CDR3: CASSYGGNSGNTIYF
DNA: TGTGCCAGCAGTTACGGGGGAAACTCTGGAAACACCATATATTTT

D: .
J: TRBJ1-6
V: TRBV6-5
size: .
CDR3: CASSYGKAGITPLHF
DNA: TGTGCCAGCAGTTACGGAAAGGCGGGTATAACACCCCTCCACTTT

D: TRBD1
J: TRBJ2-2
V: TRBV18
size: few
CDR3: CASSGTGGATGELFF
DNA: TGTGCCAGCTCTGGGACAGGGGGCGCCACCGGGGAGCTGTTTTTT

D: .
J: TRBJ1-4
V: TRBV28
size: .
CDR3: CASSLSVRAASNEKLFF
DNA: TGTGCCAGCAGTTTATCAGTTCGGGCAGCGTCTAATGAAAAACTGTTTTTT

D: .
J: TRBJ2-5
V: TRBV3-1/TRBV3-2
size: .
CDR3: CASSQGIGVKYF
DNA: TGTGCCAGCAGCCAAGGTATCGGGGTGAAGTACTTC

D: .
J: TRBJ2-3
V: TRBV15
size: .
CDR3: CATSIPRADTQYF
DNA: TGTGCCACCAGCATCCCCAGGGCAGATACGCAGTATTTT

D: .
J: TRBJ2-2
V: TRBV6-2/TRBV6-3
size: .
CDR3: CASSYDRPANTGELFF
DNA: TGTGCCAGCAGCTATGACAGACCCGCGAACACCGGGGAGCTGTTTTTT

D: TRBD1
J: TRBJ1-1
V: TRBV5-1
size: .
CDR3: CASSAGTGNTEAFF
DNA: TGCGCCAGCAGCGCCGGGACAGGGAACACTGAAGCTTTCTTT

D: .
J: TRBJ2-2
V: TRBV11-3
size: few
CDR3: CASSLDFTGELFF
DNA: TGTGCCAGCAGCTTAGATTTTACCGGGGAGCTGTTTTTT

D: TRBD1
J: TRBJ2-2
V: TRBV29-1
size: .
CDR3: CSAGRDRGTGELFF
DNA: TGCAGCGCCGGGAGGGACAGGGGGACCGGGGAGCTGTTTTTT

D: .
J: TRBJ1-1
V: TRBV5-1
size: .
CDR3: CASSLGPGRDLMNTEAFF
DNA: TGCGCCAGCAGCTTGGGCCCAGGACGGGACCTCATGAACACTGAAGCTTTCTTT

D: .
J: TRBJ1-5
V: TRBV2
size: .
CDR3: CASRINGAQHF
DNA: TGTGCCAGCAGGATAAACGGGGCCCAGCATTTT

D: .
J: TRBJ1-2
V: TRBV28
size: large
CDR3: CASSQRQIYGYTF
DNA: TGTGCCAGCAGCCAAAGGCAGATCTATGGCTACACCTTC

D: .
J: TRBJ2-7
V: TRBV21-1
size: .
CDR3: CASSKGSGYYEQYF
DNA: TGTGCCAGCAGCAAAGGCTCAGGGTACTACGAGCAGTACTTC

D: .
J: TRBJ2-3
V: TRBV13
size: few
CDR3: CASSLDRDTQYF
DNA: TGTGCCAGCAGTCTTGACCGCGATACGCAGTATTTT

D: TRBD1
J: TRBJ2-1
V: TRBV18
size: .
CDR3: CASSPGDRGLYNEQFF
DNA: TGTGCCAGCTCACCAGGGGACAGGGGGCTCTACAATGAGCAGTTCTTC

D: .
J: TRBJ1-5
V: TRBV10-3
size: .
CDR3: CAISGARSLQPQHF
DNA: TGTGCCATCAGTGGGGCAAGGAGCCTTCAGCCCCAGCATTTT